This record looks at one T cell receptor (beta chain) sequence and its context. These data belong to a study of blood T cell repertoires in COVID-19. Overall study context: COVID-19 samples collected from the United States, Italy and Spain covered acute and convalescent phases. From T cells, B-cell-depleted T cells, or PBMCs came the material, which was cDNA or gDNA.

V lost 1 base and J lost 7; bases outside the gene matches: 4. The germline V gene has CDR1 SGHTA and CDR2 FQGNSA. This CDR3 has 15 residues. Original methodology: Using reference gene primer amplification, nucleated cell counts were estimated. This table comes from immunoSEQ multiplex PCR, and its TCRdb copy is limited to in-frame clones, with some not included. The V and J calls and the clone size are those of that table, but D and trimming were determined from the DNA. In the table there are 240,000 or so clones, roughly four fifths of which are singletons. This sequence originates from an elderly woman with acute or convalescent COVID-19. The genes are TRBV7-2 and TRBJ2-1; TRBD2 matches 10 bases. The sample taken for sequencing was peripheral blood. The CDR3 reads CASSLVAGGTNEQFF. CDR3 sequence (DNA): TGTGCCAGCAGCTTAGTAGCGGGGGGCACGAATGAGCAGTTCTTC.